These 12 T cell receptor beta chains were sequenced from one sample in a study of quantifying T cell responses using KT2 cells. On the study more broadly: RNA was reverse transcribed with TCR alpha and beta constant-region primers.

Each cDNA got a UMI-containing oligo ligated at its 3' end. First-round PCR used 4 cycles and beta primers RC1.1 and RC1.2 covering TRBC1 and TRBC2. Via MiXCR, TCRdb re-called the UMI-ligation and nested PCR reads, giving one row per CDR3 protein. The data show approximately 46,000 distinct CDR3 sequences, 11% seen once. Sequencing was carried out using PBMCs spiked with cells of the T cell clone KT2. The receptors come from a human donor.

Ten or more counts support this clonotype. This rearrangement joins TRBV7-2 to TRBJ2-3, with TRBD2 matching 12 bases. CDR1 is SGHTA and CDR2 is FQGNSA in the germline V gene. The V gene end was trimmed by 1 base and the J gene end by 0 bases; junction bases not matched to a gene: 5. The CDR3 runs to 18 residues. DNA for the CDR3: TGTGCCAGCAGCTTAGAACTAGCGGGAGGACCGAGCACAGATACGCAGTATTTT. It codes for CASSLELAGGPSTDTQYF.

This clonotype was seen repeatedly, ten times or more. The V and J genes are TRBV20-1 and TRBJ2-6; D unresolved. Germline V gives CDR1 DFQATT, CDR2 SNEGSKA (reference sequence). Trimming took 7 bases from V and 0 from J, leaving 10 bases between them. CDR3 length: 14 amino acids. CDR3: CSGQRRSGANVLTF. The CDR3 nucleotides are TGCAGTGGGCAGAGGCGCTCTGGGGCCAACGTCCTGACTTTC.

This chain uses TRBV12-3 or TRBV12-4 with TRBJ1-1, with TRBD1 identical over 7 bases. The V and J ends lost 2 bases and 2 bases, in that order; junction bases with no gene match: 5. The CDR3 has 15 residues. CDR3 sequence reads: CASSLSYRGNTEAFF. DNA of the CDR3: TGTGCCAGCAGTTTAAGCTACAGGGGAAACACTGAAGCTTTCTTT.

This clonotype has more than one count but fewer than ten. The chain employs TRBV7-8 and TRBJ1-5; 7 bases fit TRBD1. Trimming cost V 1 base and J 8 bases; bases outside gene matches: 5. CDR1 is SGHVS, CDR2 FQNEAQ, per germline. The CDR3 is 14 amino acids. This chain's CDR3 is CASSLVGGEKPQHF. The CDR3 DNA reads TGTGCCAGCAGCTTAGTAGGGGGCGAAAAGCCCCAGCATTTT. Full variable domain (missing parts from reference TRBV7-8 and TRBJ1-5): GAGVSQSPRYKVAKRGQDVALRCDPISGHVSLFWYQQALGQGPEFLTYFQNEAQLDKSGLPSDRFFAERPEGSVSTLKIQRTQQEDSAVYLCASSLVGGEKPQHFGDGTRLSIL.

Only a few counts were recorded for this clonotype. The J gene is TRBJ1-5, the V gene TRBV4-1, with D possibly being TRBD1 (6 bases). Germline V gene data show CDR1 as MGHRA and CDR2 as YSYEKL. The CDR3 is 16 residues long. With 4 bases removed from V and 3 bases from J, the gap between germline ends came to 16 bases. The CDR3 coding sequence is TGCGCCAGCAGCCCCCGGGGGGCGGAGAACAATCAGCCCCAGCATTTT. As protein: CASSPRGAENNQPQHF.

The sample holds a few counts of this clonotype. The chain carries TRBV11-3 and TRBJ2-2; D unresolved. CDR1 is SGHNT, CDR2 YENEEA, per germline. The V end lost 3 bases, the J end lost 2 bases, and 10 bases lay between the germline ends. The CDR3 totals 15 residues. The CDR3 is CASSLRIANTGELFF. The CDR3 bases are TGTGCCAGCAGCTTGAGAATAGCTAACACCGGGGAGCTGTTTTTT.

The rearrangement uses TRBV11-3 and TRBJ2-5, with D unclear. Germline CDR1 and CDR2: SGHNT and YENEEA. This CDR3 contains 15 residues. Trimming removed 1 base at V and 5 bases at J, with 14 bases between. In nucleotides, the CDR3 is TGTGCCAGCAGCTTAGTTGCATCGGGCGTGGAGACCCAGTACTTC. Its protein product is CASSLVASGVETQYF. Complete variable domain (other parts from reference TRBV11-3 and TRBJ2-5): EAGVVQSPRYKIIEKKQPVAFWCNPISGHNTLYWYLQNLGQGPELLIRYENEEAVDDSQLPKDRFSAERLKGVDSTLKIQPAELGDSAVYLCASSLVASGVETQYFGPGTRLLVL.

This clonotype appeared many times. This rearrangement joins TRBV11-2 to TRBJ2-1; perhaps TRBD1 as D (7 bases). The CDR3 consists of 16 residues. CDR1 is SGHAT and CDR2 is FQNNGV in the germline V gene. V lost 3 bases and J lost 1, with 13 bases in between. The CDR3 DNA reads TGTGCCAGCAGCTTCTCTGCAGGGGGGTCCTACAATGAGCAGTTCTTC. Amino acid sequence: CASSFSAGGSYNEQFF.

This clonotype was observed at least ten times. The V and J genes are TRBV4-3 and TRBJ2-7; the D gene is possibly TRBD2 (5 bases). This CDR3 region has 13 residues. V shed 2 bases and J shed 4 bases, with 9 bases lying between them. Germline V gene sequence: CDR1 LGHNA, CDR2 YSLEER. The CDR3 region is CASSQFSGYEQYF. The CDR3 DNA is TGCGCCAGCAGCCAATTTTCGGGGTACGAGCAGTACTTC.

This clonotype was counted ten times or more. The chain is built from TRBV12-3 or TRBV12-4 and TRBJ1-1; D is unclear. The CDR3 totals 13 residues. V lost 3 bases and J 2 bases, leaving 7 bases between the germline ends. The CDR3 spells CASSFGSNTEAFF. Here the CDR3 DNA reads TGTGCCAGCAGTTTCGGGAGCAACACTGAAGCTTTCTTT.

This clonotype was observed a few times. The V gene is TRBV27, the J gene TRBJ2-3; no clear D. V gave up 3 bases and J gave up 0 bases, with 4 bases separating them. This CDR3 region has 13 residues. Germline V CDR1 and CDR2: MNHEY, SMNVEV (reference sequence). The CDR3 DNA follows: TGTGCCAGCAGTTTCTTTAGCACAGATACGCAGTATTTT. It translates to CASSFFSTDTQYF.

V and J are TRBV6-5 and TRBJ2-1, with D perhaps matching TRBD1 (6 bases). V lost 8 bases to trimming and J lost 4 bases, with 12 bases between them. CDR3 length: 13 amino acids. Germline assignment: CDR1 MNHEY and CDR2 SVGAGI. The CDR3 DNA reads as TGTGCCAGCGGGGACACCCGGTACAATGAGCAGTTCTTC. Its protein is CASGDTRYNEQFF.